The 17 T cell receptor beta chains below all came from one sample that was sequenced in a study of shared clonotypes between healthy human individuals. CD8 cells classed as naive were CD45RO-negative and positively selected for CCR7, excluding terminally differentiated effector memory CD45RA+ cells. Repertoires were generated with immunoSEQ multiplex PCR, while TCRdb's copy carries only in-frame clones and drops some. The sample shows some 2.1 million clones, just under 95% of them seen only once. The sequenced sample consisted of naive CD8+ T cells from PBMCs. The receptor source for this set is a man between 18 and 35 years old in good health. Some clones in this sample may be carry-over from other donors' samples.

This clone has just one count. The V call is TRBV5-1, the J call TRBJ2-3, with 12 bases fitting TRBD2. From germline, CDR1 is SGHRS and CDR2 YFSETQ. V lost 5 bases, J lost 5 bases, and 18 bases stayed unmatched. The CDR3 has 19 amino acids. This CDR3 is CASSLRPGLAGGREDTQYF. The CDR3 nucleotides read TGCGCCAGCAGTCTTAGGCCGGGTCTAGCGGGAGGGCGGGAAGATACGCAGTATTTT.

V and J are TRBV6-5 and TRBJ2-7; D is uncertain. The V end was cut by 0 bases, the J end by 5 bases, with 11 bases between. The CDR3 runs to 14 residues. Germline V gene lookup returns CDR1 MNHEY and CDR2 SVGAGI. As DNA, the CDR3 is TGTGCCAGCAGTTACTCCGGTCCACAGAACGAGCAGTACTTC. Translation gives CASSYSGPQNEQYF.

The gene calls are TRBV6-5 and TRBJ2-1, with 13 bases lining up with TRBD2. Germline V lookup: CDR1 MNHEY, CDR2 SVGAGI. J lost 4 bases, V lost 2 bases, and 2 bases had no gene match. The CDR3 totals 16 residues. CDR3 loop: CASSYGLAGEYNEQFF. The CDR3 DNA reads as TGTGCCAGCAGTTACGGACTAGCGGGAGAGTACAATGAGCAGTTCTTC.

This clone showed up just once. The chain is built from TRBV28 and TRBJ2-3; the match to TRBD1 covers 9 bases. Germline V gene sequence: CDR1 MDHEN, CDR2 SYDVKM. V was pared by 6 bases and J by 6 bases, with 16 bases of the junction left unmatched. The CDR3 contains 17 residues. CDR3 sequence: CASSPVATGGEGDTQYF. CDR3 nucleotides: TGTGCCAGCAGCCCCGTCGCTACAGGGGGCGAGGGGGATACGCAGTATTTT.

This sequence joins TRBV28 and TRBJ1-1; D is uncertain. The CDR3 consists of 13 residues. With 1 base removed from V and 3 bases from J, the gap between germline ends came to 6 bases. Germline-derived CDR1 and CDR2 are MDHEN and SYDVKM. CDR3: CASSLFPDTEAFF. CDR3 nucleotide sequence: TGTGCCAGCAGTTTATTCCCAGACACTGAAGCTTTCTTT.

This clone was counted once. V gene TRBV27 combines with J gene TRBJ2-7; 7 bases map to TRBD1. Germline CDR1 is MNHEY and CDR2 is SMNVEV (reference sequence). The CDR3 extends over 17 amino acids. V lost 0 bases, J lost 7 bases, and 15 bases stayed unmatched. The CDR3 DNA reads as TGTGCCAGCAGTTTATCGAGGGGAACAGGGGTTGGGACGGAGCAGTACTTC. Translating it yields CASSLSRGTGVGTEQYF.

This chain links TRBV29-1 with TRBJ1-1, with D perhaps TRBD1 (6 bases). This CDR3 is built from 16 residues. Trimming stripped 3 bases from V and 2 bases from J, with 19 bases between. In germline, CDR1 is SQVTM, CDR2 ANQGSEA. CDR3 DNA: TGCAGCGTTGATCTCCTGGACAGCGACGTTAACACTGAAGCTTTCTTT. Amino acid sequence: CSVDLLDSDVNTEAFF. The full variable domain, with the rest looked up from reference TRBV29-1 and TRBJ1-1, is SAVISQKPSRDICQRGTSLTIQCQVDSQVTMMFWYRQQPGQSLTLIATANQGSEATYESGFVIDKFPISRPNLTFSTLTVSNMSPEDSSIYLCSVDLLDSDVNTEAFFGQGTRLTVV.

The chain has TRBV6-5 and TRBJ2-7; D is perhaps TRBD2 (5 bases). The CDR3 extends over 15 amino acids. Trimming stripped 0 bases from V and 2 bases from J, with 11 bases between. Germline V CDR1 and CDR2: MNHEY, SVGAGI. The DNA for the CDR3 is TGTGCCAGCAGTTACTCGCTTAGCGTAGCCTACGAGCAGTACTTC. Translating gives CASSYSLSVAYEQYF.

This rearrangement joins TRBV10-3 to TRBJ1-2; D is uncertain. Germline V CDR1 and CDR2: ENHRY, SYGVKD. V lost 6 bases and J lost 6, with 20 bases in between. This CDR3 is built from 15 residues. The CDR3 here is CAISVSLDGGNGYTF. DNA of the CDR3: TGTGCCATCAGCGTAAGTTTAGACGGTGGGAATGGCTACACCTTC.

This chain connects TRBV7-9 to TRBJ2-3, with 8 positions matching TRBD2. The CDR3 runs to 14 residues. CDR1 SEHNR and CDR2 FQNEAQ come from the germline V gene (reference sequence). V gave up 5 bases and J gave up 4 bases; unmatched junction bases: 5. CDR3 region: CASSKVRGADTQYF. The CDR3 coding sequence is TGTGCCAGCAGCAAAGTGCGGGGGGCAGATACGCAGTATTTT. Full variable domain (missing parts from reference TRBV7-9 and TRBJ2-3): DTGVSQNPRHKITKRGQNVTFRCDPISEHNRLYWYRQTLGQGPEFLTYFQNEAQLEKSRLLSDRFSAERPKGSFSTLEIQRTEQGDSAMYLCASSKVRGADTQYFGPGTRLTVL.

The CDR3 region has the DNA TGTGCCTGGTCTATGGGGACAGGGGTAGAGACCCAGTACTTC. Translating it yields CAWSMGTGVETQYF. The chain joins TRBV30 to TRBJ2-5; TRBD1 matches 10 bases. V was clipped by 5 bases and J by 4 bases; unmatched bases: 7. The germline CDR1 and CDR2 sequences are GTSNPN and SVGIG (reference sequence). This CDR3 spans 14 amino acids.

The chain uses TRBV28 and TRBJ2-1; tentative D call: TRBD2 (5 bases). The CDR3 has 12 residues. From germline, CDR1 is MDHEN and CDR2 SYDVKM. Trimming removed 2 bases from V and 10 bases from J, with 9 bases in between. The CDR3 nucleotides read TGTGCCAGCAGTTTAGGGAGACCCGAGCAGTTCTTC. It translates to CASSLGRPEQFF.

The rearrangement uses TRBV4-1 and TRBJ1-1, with 10 bases lining up with TRBD1. V gave up 4 bases and J gave up 4 bases; unmatched junction bases: 18. Per the germline V gene, CDR1 is MGHRA and CDR2 is YSYEKL. The CDR3 contains 19 residues. The CDR3 DNA is TGCGCCAGCAGCCGAAAATGGGGACAGGGGTATTTCGATCGCACTGAAGCTTTCTTT. It translates to CASSRKWGQGYFDRTEAFF.

The chain links TRBV7-3 to TRBJ2-5; TRBD2 agrees at 9 bases. After removal of 3 bases from V and 5 bases from J, the junction contained 7 bases not matched to a gene. Per the germline V gene, CDR1 is SGHTA and CDR2 is FQGTGA. The CDR3 covers 15 residues. The CDR3 spells CASSFWREGRETQYF. The CDR3 DNA reads as TGTGCCAGCAGCTTTTGGCGGGAGGGCCGGGAGACCCAGTACTTC.

This chain connects TRBV7-8 to TRBJ2-5; a possible D gene is TRBD1 (6 bases). The CDR3 extends over 17 amino acids. The germline gives CDR1 SGHVS, CDR2 FQNEAQ. The V end was cut by 0 bases, the J end by 5 bases, with 19 bases between. CDR3 bases: TGTGCCAGCAGCTTAGCTTCACAGGGAGATAGACCGGAGACCCAGTACTTC. Its translation: CASSLASQGDRPETQYF.

The chain has TRBV2 and TRBJ2-1; D not resolved. V was cut by 5 bases and J by 1 base, with 12 bases left in between. Germline CDR1 and CDR2: SNHLY and FYNNEI. The CDR3 totals 15 residues. The CDR3 spells CASSFVLGSYNEQFF. CDR3 bases: TGTGCCAGCAGTTTTGTCTTGGGGTCCTACAATGAGCAGTTCTTC. Using reference TRBV2 and TRBJ2-1 for the parts outside the CDR3, the full variable domain is EPEVTQTPSHQVTQMGQEVILRCVPISNHLYFYWYRQILGQKVEFLVSFYNNEISEKSEIFDDQFSVERPDGSNFTLKIRSTKLEDSAMYFCASSFVLGSYNEQFFGPGTRLTVL.

In its sample, this clone was seen once. In DNA, the CDR3 is TGTGCCAGCAGCTTGGACAGGGGTTTCTCCTACGAGCAGTACTTC. Protein product: CASSLDRGFSYEQYF. The chain has TRBV5-8 and TRBJ2-7, with 7 bases identical to TRBD1. With V trimmed by 0 bases and J by 0 bases, 3 bases remained unmatched. This CDR3 comprises 15 residues. Looked up from germline, CDR1 is SGHTS and CDR2 is YDEGEE.